These 10 T cell receptor beta chains were sequenced from one sample in a study of control samples from healthy donors and cancer patients (TCRdb year 2020). The library was produced with the immunoSEQ multiplex PCR assay. This is the immuneACCESS table as TCRdb keeps it, with only in-frame sequences that have V and J called. A part of the clones is gone; compared with another copy, unresolved V genes explain less than half, and the rest is unexplained. The sample contains 51,000 or so clones, 80% of them found a single time. Roughly 9.1% of the sample lies in the top ten. Sequencing was done on a sample of blood. Source of these receptors: a man in his 70s in good health.

The genes are TRBV7-4 and TRBJ2-5, with D tentatively TRBD2 (6 bases). Trimming cost V 3 bases and J 5 bases, with 13 bases left between them. This CDR3 is built from 14 residues. Looked up from germline, CDR1 is SGHVT and CDR2 is SQSDAQ. This CDR3 is CASSFPSEWETQYF. In nucleotides, the CDR3 is TGTGCCAGCAGCTTCCCTAGCGAGTGGGAGACCCAGTACTTC.

V and J are TRBV12-5 and TRBJ2-5, with TRBD2 matching 12 bases. J was trimmed by 7 bases and V by 3 bases; bases with no gene match: 9. The CDR3 is 16 amino acids. Germline values: CDR1 LGHNT, CDR2 FRNRAP. CDR3: CASGFRLRGLAGTQYF. The DNA for the CDR3 is TGTGCTAGTGGTTTCCGGTTGAGGGGACTAGCGGGGACCCAGTACTTC.

This clone appeared once. The V call is TRBV7-2, the J call TRBJ2-5; 11 bases match TRBD2. CDR3 length equals 15 residues. Germline V lookup: CDR1 SGHTA, CDR2 FQGNSA. With V trimmed by 2 bases and J by 4 bases, 3 bases remained unmatched. CDR3 protein: CASSLTSGSGETQYF. The CDR3 DNA follows: TGTGCCAGCAGCTTAACTAGCGGGAGTGGAGAGACCCAGTACTTC.

The CDR3 loop reads CASSSLAGVYEQYF. CDR3 DNA: TGTGCCAGCAGCAGCCTAGCGGGGGTTTACGAGCAGTACTTC. The chain combines TRBV3-1 (or the pseudogene TRBV3-2) with TRBJ2-7, with 10 bases that match TRBD2. Losses at the gene ends were 5 bases for V and 4 bases for J; bases not matched to a gene: 5. The CDR3 contains 14 residues. The germline CDR1 and CDR2 sequences are LGHDT and YNNKEL (reference sequence).

Worth noting for this clone: Other DNA sequences in the same sample also yield this CDR3. The rearrangement joins TRBV2 to TRBJ2-5, with 8 bases aligning to TRBD1. The CDR3 loop spans 17 amino acids. Trimming removed 7 bases from V and 1 base from J; junction bases left unmatched: 14. Germline lookup yields CDR1 SNHLY and CDR2 FYNNEI. The CDR3, as DNA: TGTGCCAGCAAGGGGCAGGGGGCGGGTGGGTCCCAAGAGACCCAGTACTTC. This sequence encodes CASKGQGAGGSQETQYF.

The rearrangement joins TRBV2 to TRBJ2-7; 7 nucleotides agree with TRBD1. Germline CDR1 and CDR2: SNHLY and FYNNEI. The CDR3 extends over 13 amino acids. The junction had 4 bases not matched to a gene; V was cut back by 6 bases and J by 2 bases. CDR3 residues: CASRRDSTYEQYF. CDR3 nucleotide sequence: TGTGCCAGCAGACGGGACAGTACCTACGAGCAGTACTTC.

The V gene is TRBV6-5, the J gene TRBJ2-2; 12 bases align to TRBD2. V lost 5 bases, J lost 7 bases, and 2 bases stayed unmatched. The CDR3 sequence is 14 residues long. Germline V gives CDR1 MNHEY, CDR2 SVGAGI. In nucleotides, the CDR3 is TGTGCCAGCAGTAGACTAGCGGGGGACGGGGAGCTGTTTTTT. The encoded protein is CASSRLAGDGELFF.

The chain couples TRBV9 to TRBJ1-6, with D possibly being TRBD1 (6 bases). The CDR3 runs 18 residues. The ends were cut back, 2 bases at V and 8 bases at J, with 23 bases in the middle. The germline V gene encodes CDR1 SGDLS and CDR2 YYNGEE. The CDR3 loop reads CASSVEPLGAQRHSPLHF. DNA for the CDR3: TGTGCCAGCAGCGTCGAGCCCCTGGGGGCTCAACGACATTCACCCCTCCACTTT.

V gene TRBV19 combines with J gene TRBJ2-4, with D hard to call. The CDR3 has 15 amino acids. Per the germline V gene, CDR1 is LNHDA and CDR2 is SQIVND (reference sequence). Trimming took 4 bases from V and 0 from J, leaving 10 bases between them. CDR3 nucleotide sequence: TGTGCCAGTAGTAAAGGTGGAGTAGCCAAAAACATTCAGTACTTC. It codes for CASSKGGVAKNIQYF.

The chain has TRBV7-9 and TRBJ1-1; 9 positions match TRBD1. There are 13 residues in the CDR3. Germline V gives CDR1 SEHNR, CDR2 FQNEAQ (reference sequence). Unmatched junction bases numbered 6, after V lost 5 bases and J lost 8 bases. The CDR3 DNA follows: TGTGCCAGCAGCCCACGGGGGACAGGGGAAGCTTTCTTT. This sequence encodes CASSPRGTGEAFF.